The rows below give T cell receptor beta chains drawn from one sample of a study of blood T cell repertoires in COVID-19. Clones were sequenced by immunoSEQ multiplex PCR, and TCRdb holds only the in-frame ones, with some missing. The repertoire includes under 100,000 clones, roughly four fifths of them detected once, and more than 2% sits in the top ten. Input material: peripheral blood. These receptors all come from a woman aged 70-85 years with acute or convalescent COVID-19. The CDR3 runs from the conserved cysteine through the conserved F or W. Clone size is not always given. Where it is, it says once, few, many or a class for expanded clones.

>TRBV12-3/TRBV12-4|TRBJ2-1|NA
CASKGQGGNEQFF
>TRBV6-1|TRBJ1-2|NA
CASSEAEGFYGYTF
>TRBV5-1|TRBJ2-2|NA
CASRTGQGFNTGELFF
>TRBV2|TRBJ2-2|once
CASVTGGDTGELFF
>TRBV4-2|TRBJ1-2|NA
CASSQDGQGGYGYTF
>TRBV5-4|TRBJ2-7|NA
CASSPGQDNLIEQYF
>TRBV3-1/TRBV3-2|TRBJ2-5|NA
CASSQDFGTGGDETQYF
>TRBV6-5|TRBJ1-4|NA
CASRDTDNEKLFF
>TRBV7-9|TRBJ2-1|NA
CASSSRSGTSGPNEQFF
>TRBV19|TRBJ2-7|NA
CASSLGTGVEEQYF
>TRBV18|TRBJ2-7|NA
CASSSGTGTYEQYF
>TRBV9|TRBJ2-3|NA
CASSPGGGPSTDTQYF
>TRBV12-5|TRBJ1-1|NA
CASGLQGGSTEAFF
>TRBV13|TRBJ1-5|NA
CASSLEDRGGLYSNQPQHF
>TRBV2|TRBJ2-2|NA
CASRGTRRELFF
>TRBV12-5|TRBJ1-2|NA
CASGAPEGQVYGYTF
>TRBV2|TRBJ2-5|NA
CATLLAGETQYF
>TRBV5-8|TRBJ1-2|NA
CASSLMSTANYGYTF
>TRBV5-6|TRBJ2-5|NA
CASSFLDSQETQYF
>TRBV4-1|TRBJ2-7|NA
CASSQVYRGQYEQYF
>TRBV7-6|TRBJ1-4|NA
CASSLGAGGVLVGEKLFF
>TRBV2|TRBJ2-5|once
CASSPETGVETQYF